This T cell receptor beta chain was captured by sequencing in a study of identical twins. Study conclusions and caveats: Excess sharing by twins proved weaker in beta out-of-frame sequences. Twin sharing of out-of-frame TCR alpha was underestimated by models in monozygotic pairs.

TCRdb re-analysed the 5' RACE reads in MiXCR, keeping a single row per CDR3 protein. The sample contains about 240,000 distinct CDR3 sequences, about 12% of which appear only once. This clonotype turned up a few times. Its antigen is still unknown. CDR1 is LGHDT, CDR2 YNNKEL, per germline (reference sequence). The CDR3 covers 12 residues. V shed 2 bases and J shed 7 bases, with 9 bases lying between them. All donors were healthy, and all were Caucasian. The data also belong to a second study, concerning yellow fever vaccine responses in identical twins. This second study says: Twins reportedly showed a vaccine T cell response that seemed partly convergent and partly personalized.

Specimen: memory (CD45RO+) T cells sorted from blood. This sequence joins TRBV3-1 and TRBJ2-7, with unresolved D. The receptor comes from a woman between 18 and 29 years old in good health. The CDR3 sequence: CASSQIPGEQYF. DNA of the CDR3: TGTGCCAGCAGCCAAATCCCGGGTGAGCAGTACTTC.